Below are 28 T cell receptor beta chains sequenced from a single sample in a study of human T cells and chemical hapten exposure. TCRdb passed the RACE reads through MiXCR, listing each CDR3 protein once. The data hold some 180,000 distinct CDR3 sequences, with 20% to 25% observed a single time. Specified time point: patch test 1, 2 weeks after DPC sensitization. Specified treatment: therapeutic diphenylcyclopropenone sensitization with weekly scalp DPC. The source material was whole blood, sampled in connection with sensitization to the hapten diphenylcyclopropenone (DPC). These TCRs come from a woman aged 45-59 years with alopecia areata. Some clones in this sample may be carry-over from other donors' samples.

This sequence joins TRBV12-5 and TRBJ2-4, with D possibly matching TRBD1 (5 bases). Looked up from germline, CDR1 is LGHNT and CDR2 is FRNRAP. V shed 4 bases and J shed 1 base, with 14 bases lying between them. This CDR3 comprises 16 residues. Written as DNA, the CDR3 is TGTGCTAGTGGTTGTGGGGCAGGTCGGGCCAAAAACATTCAGTACTTC. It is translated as CASGCGAGRAKNIQYF.

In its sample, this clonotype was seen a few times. In DNA form, the CDR3 reads TGTGCCAGTAGTATATGGGAATCGGGCACAGATACGCAGTATTTT. Its protein product is CASSIWESGTDTQYF. The V gene is TRBV19, the J gene TRBJ2-3; D remains unclear. The length of the CDR3 is 15 residues. Germline assignment: CDR1 LNHDA and CDR2 SQIVND (reference sequence). Trimming took off 2 bases at V and 1 base at J, with 10 bases between the two ends.

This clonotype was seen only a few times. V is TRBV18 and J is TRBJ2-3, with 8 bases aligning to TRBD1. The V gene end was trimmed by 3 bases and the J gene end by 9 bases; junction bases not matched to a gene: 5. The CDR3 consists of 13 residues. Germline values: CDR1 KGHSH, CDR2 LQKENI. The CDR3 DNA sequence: TGTGCCAGCTCACCCCCCCCAGGGGGCACGCAGTATTTT. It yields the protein CASSPPPGGTQYF.

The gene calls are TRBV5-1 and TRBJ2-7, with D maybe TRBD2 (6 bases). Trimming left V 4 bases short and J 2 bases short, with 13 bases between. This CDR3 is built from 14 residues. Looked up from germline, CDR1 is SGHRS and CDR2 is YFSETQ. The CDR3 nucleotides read TGCGCCAGCAGCCCTCCTAGCGTTCCCTACGAGCAGTACTTC. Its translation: CASSPPSVPYEQYF.

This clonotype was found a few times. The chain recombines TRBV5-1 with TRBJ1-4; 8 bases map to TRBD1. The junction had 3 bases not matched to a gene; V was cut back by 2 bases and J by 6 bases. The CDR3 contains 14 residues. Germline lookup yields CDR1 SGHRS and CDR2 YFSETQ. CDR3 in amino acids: CASSFGTGDEKLFF. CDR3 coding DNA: TGCGCCAGCAGCTTTGGGACAGGAGATGAAAAACTGTTTTTT.

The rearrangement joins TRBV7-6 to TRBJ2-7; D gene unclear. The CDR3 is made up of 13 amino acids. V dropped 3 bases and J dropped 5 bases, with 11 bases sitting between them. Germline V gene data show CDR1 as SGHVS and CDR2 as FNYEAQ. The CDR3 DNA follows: TGTGCCAGCAGCTTCTTACGCGTTCACGAGCAGTACTTC. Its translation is CASSFLRVHEQYF.

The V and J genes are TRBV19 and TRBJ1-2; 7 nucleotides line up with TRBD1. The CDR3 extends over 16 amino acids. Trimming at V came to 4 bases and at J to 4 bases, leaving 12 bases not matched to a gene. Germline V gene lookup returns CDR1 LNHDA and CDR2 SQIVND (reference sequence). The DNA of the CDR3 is TGTGCCAGTAGTACCCCCGGGGACAGCCTCTCCTATGGCTACACCTTC. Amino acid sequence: CASSTPGDSLSYGYTF.

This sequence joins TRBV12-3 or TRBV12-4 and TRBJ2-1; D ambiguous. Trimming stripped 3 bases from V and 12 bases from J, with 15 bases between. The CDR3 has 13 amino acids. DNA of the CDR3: TGTGCCAGCAGTTTGGTCGGCAGAATGGGGCAGTTCTTC. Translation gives CASSLVGRMGQFF.

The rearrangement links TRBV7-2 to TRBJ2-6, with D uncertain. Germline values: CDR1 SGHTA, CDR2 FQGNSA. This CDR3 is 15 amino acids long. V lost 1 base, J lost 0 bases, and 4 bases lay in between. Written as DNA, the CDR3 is TGTGCCAGCAGCTTAGACACCTCTGGGGCCAACGTCCTGACTTTC. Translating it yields CASSLDTSGANVLTF. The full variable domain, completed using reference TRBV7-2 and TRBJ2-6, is GAGVSQSPSNKVTEKGKDVELRCDPISGHTALYWYRQSLGQGLEFLIYFQGNSAPDKSGLPSDRFSAERTGGSVSTLTIQRTQQEDSAVYLCASSLDTSGANVLTFGAGSRLTVL.

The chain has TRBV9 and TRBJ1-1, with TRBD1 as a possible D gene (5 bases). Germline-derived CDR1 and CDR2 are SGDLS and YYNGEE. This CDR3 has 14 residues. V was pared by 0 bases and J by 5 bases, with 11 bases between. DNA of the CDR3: TGTGCCAGCAGCGTAGTGGGGGGAGAAACTGAAGCTTTCTTT. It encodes CASSVVGGETEAFF.

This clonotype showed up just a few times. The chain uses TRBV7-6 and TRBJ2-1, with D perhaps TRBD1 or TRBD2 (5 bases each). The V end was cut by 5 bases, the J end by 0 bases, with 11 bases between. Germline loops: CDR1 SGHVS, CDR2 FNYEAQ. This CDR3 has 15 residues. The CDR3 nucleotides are TGTGCCAGCAGCGGGACCACGAGCTCCTACAATGAGCAGTTCTTC. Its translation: CASSGTTSSYNEQFF.

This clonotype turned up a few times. The CDR3, as DNA: TGTGCCAGCTCCCCAGGAGGGGGTTATCAGCCCCAGCATTTT. Amino acid sequence: CASSPGGGYQPQHF. This chain joins TRBV2 and TRBJ1-5; D perhaps matches TRBD1 (6 bases). This CDR3 has 14 amino acids. V was shortened by 8 bases and J by 5 bases, with 16 bases between the two germline ends. Looked up from germline, CDR1 is SNHLY and CDR2 is FYNNEI. The whole variable domain, filled in from reference TRBV2 and TRBJ1-5, reads EPEVTQTPSHQVTQMGQEVILRCVPISNHLYFYWYRQILGQKVEFLVSFYNNEISEKSEIFDDQFSVERPDGSNFTLKIRSTKLEDSAMYFCASSPGGGYQPQHFGDGTRLSIL.

The CDR3 region has the DNA TGTGCCAGTAGTATCACAGGGGTAGATACGCAGTATTTT. Its translation is CASSITGVDTQYF. This chain uses TRBV19 with TRBJ2-3, with TRBD1 matching over 7 bases. The germline gives CDR1 LNHDA, CDR2 SQIVND (reference sequence). V shed 3 bases and J 5 bases; nucleotides not matched to a gene: 2. This CDR3 spans 13 amino acids.

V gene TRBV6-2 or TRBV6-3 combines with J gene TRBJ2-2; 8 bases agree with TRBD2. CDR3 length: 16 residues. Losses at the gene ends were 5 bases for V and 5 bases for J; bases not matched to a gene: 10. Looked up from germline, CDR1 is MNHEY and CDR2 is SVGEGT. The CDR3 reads CASSRRLAMGTGELFF. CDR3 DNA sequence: TGTGCCAGCAGTCGAAGACTAGCGATGGGGACCGGGGAGCTGTTTTTT.

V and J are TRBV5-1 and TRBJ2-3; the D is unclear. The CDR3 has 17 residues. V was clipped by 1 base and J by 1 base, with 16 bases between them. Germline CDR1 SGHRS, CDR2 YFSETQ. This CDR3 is CASSLYLETAGTDTQYF. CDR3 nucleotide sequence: TGCGCCAGCAGCTTGTACTTGGAGACGGCGGGCACAGATACGCAGTATTTT.

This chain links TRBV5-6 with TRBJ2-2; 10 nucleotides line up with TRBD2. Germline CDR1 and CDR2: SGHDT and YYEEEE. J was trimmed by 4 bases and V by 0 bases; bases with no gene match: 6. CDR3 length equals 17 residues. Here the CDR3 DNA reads TGTGCCAGCAGCTTGGCCGCTAGCGGGAGTCCCACCGGGGAGCTGTTTTTT. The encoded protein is CASSLAASGSPTGELFF.

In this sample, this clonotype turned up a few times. The CDR3 DNA is TGTGCCAGCAGTGAAGGGCGGGACTATATCAAGCCCCAGCATTTT. Translation: CASSEGRDYIKPQHF. This chain uses TRBV6-1 with TRBJ1-5; perhaps TRBD1 as D (5 bases). Trimming removed 1 base from V and 8 bases from J, with 15 bases in between. Germline values: CDR1 MNHNS, CDR2 SASEGT. The CDR3 covers 15 residues.

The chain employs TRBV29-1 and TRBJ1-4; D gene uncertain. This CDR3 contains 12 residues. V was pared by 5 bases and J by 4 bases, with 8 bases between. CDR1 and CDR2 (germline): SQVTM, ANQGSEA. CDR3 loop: CSVRLDNEKLFF. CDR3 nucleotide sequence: TGCAGCGTTCGGTTAGATAATGAAAAACTGTTTTTT.

CDR3 sequence reads: CSASRAGGPKATDTQYF. As DNA, the CDR3 is TGCAGTGCTAGCCGGGCGGGAGGGCCTAAAGCAACAGATACGCAGTATTTT. The chain recombines TRBV20-1 with TRBJ2-3, with TRBD2 matching 9 bases. After removal of 3 bases from V and 3 bases from J, the junction contained 13 bases not matched to a gene. This CDR3 contains 17 residues. Germline values: CDR1 DFQATT, CDR2 SNEGSKA (reference sequence).

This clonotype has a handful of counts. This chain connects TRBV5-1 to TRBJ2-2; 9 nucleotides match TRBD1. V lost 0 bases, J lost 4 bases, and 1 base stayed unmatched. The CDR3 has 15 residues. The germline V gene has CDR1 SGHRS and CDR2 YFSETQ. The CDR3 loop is CASSLGTGVTGELFF. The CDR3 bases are TGCGCCAGCAGCTTGGGGACAGGGGTCACCGGGGAGCTGTTTTTT.

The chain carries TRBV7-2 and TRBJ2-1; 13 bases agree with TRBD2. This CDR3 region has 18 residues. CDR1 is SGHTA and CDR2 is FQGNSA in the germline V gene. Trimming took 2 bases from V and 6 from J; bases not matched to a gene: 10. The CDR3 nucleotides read TGTGCCAGCAGCTTAAGTCGGACTAGCGGGAGTCGGGGCAATGAGCAGTTCTTC. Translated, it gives CASSLSRTSGSRGNEQFF.

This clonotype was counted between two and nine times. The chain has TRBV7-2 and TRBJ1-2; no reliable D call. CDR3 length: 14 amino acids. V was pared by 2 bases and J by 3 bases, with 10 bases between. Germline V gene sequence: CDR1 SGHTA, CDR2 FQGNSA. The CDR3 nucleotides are TGTGCCAGCAGCTTAAGGGTCGGCGACTATGGCTACACCTTC. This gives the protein CASSLRVGDYGYTF.

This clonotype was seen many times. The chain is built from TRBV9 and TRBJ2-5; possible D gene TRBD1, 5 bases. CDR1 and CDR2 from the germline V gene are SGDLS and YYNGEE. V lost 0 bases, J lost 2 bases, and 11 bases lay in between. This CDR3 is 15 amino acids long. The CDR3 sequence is CASSVVKGQQETQYF. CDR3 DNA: TGTGCCAGCAGCGTAGTCAAGGGGCAACAAGAGACCCAGTACTTC.

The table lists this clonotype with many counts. This CDR3 is CASRTATNEKLFF. The CDR3 coding sequence is TGTGCCAGTAGGACAGCCACCAATGAAAAACTGTTTTTT. This chain joins TRBV2 and TRBJ1-4, with D perhaps matching TRBD1 (6 bases). The V end was cut by 9 bases, the J end by 5 bases, with 13 bases between. The germline V gene has CDR1 SNHLY and CDR2 FYNNEI. CDR3 length: 13 amino acids.

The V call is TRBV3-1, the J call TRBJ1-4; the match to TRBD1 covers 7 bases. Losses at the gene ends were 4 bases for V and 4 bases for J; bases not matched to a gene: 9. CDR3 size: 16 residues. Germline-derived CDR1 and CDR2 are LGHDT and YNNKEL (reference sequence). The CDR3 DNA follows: TGTGCCAGCAGCCGGACACAGGGGCCTGGTAATGAAAAACTGTTTTTT. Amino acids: CASSRTQGPGNEKLFF.

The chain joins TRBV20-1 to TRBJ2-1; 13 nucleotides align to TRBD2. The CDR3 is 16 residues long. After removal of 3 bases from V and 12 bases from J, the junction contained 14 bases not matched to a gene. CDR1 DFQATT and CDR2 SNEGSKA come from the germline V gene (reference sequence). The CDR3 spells CSASLGLAGVPRVQFF. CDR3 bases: TGCAGTGCTAGTCTAGGACTAGCGGGAGTTCCGCGGGTGCAGTTCTTC.

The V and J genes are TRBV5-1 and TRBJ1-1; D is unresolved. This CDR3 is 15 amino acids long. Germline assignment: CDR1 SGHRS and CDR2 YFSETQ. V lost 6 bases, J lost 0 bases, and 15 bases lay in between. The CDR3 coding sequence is TGCGCCAGCACCCATGGCGGACGGTTGAACACTGAAGCTTTCTTT. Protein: CASTHGGRLNTEAFF.

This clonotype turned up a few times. DNA of the CDR3: TGTGCCAGCAGCTTAGGGAGGTATGGGTATTTGGATGAGCAGTTCTTC. Its translation is CASSLGRYGYLDEQFF. This sequence joins TRBV7-2 and TRBJ2-1; possibly TRBD2 for D (5 bases). Looked up from germline, CDR1 is SGHTA and CDR2 is FQGNSA. V lost 1 base to trimming and J lost 8 bases, with 18 bases between them. The CDR3 loop spans 16 amino acids. The whole variable domain, remainder taken from reference TRBV7-2 and TRBJ2-1, is GAGVSQSPSNKVTEKGKDVELRCDPISGHTALYWYRQSLGQGLEFLIYFQGNSAPDKSGLPSDRFSAERTGGSVSTLTIQRTQQEDSAVYLCASSLGRYGYLDEQFFGPGTRLTVL.